Sequencing of this T cell receptor beta chain was carried out in a study of T cells in Graves' hyperthyroidism and ophthalmopathy (dated by TCRdb to about 2019). For context, the study as a whole: Peripheral blood samples were taken at initial diagnosis, before any treatment was given. Whether ophthalmopathy could be predicted prospectively was tested in an independent validation cohort made up of 18 to 20 hyperthyroidism patients plus 17 patients who later progressed to ophthalmopathy. Thyroid tissue and blood T-cell repertoires from six Graves' hyperthyroidism patients were also compared in the study. TCR Vbeta CDR3 sequencing of roughly 140 peripheral blood samples (over 40 ophthalmopathy, 75 hyperthyroidism and roughly 17 progressor patients) is reported in the paper. After sampling, hyperthyroidism patients received methimazole starting at 30 mg daily, and ophthalmopathy patients received high-dose intravenous methylprednisolone. To identify TCR V-J signatures that set the groups apart, the researchers used a discovery cohort of about a hundred patients, made up of 40 to 45 with Graves' ophthalmopathy and 55 to 65 with stable Graves' hyperthyroidism. The 85 to 100 discovery patients were randomly split 7:3 into training and test sets.

A note on this clonotype: Its antigen target is currently unknown. Per-base qualities were not stored, and no clone one base away is much larger.

The CDR3 goes from the cysteine to the phenylalanine over 16 residues. CDR3 DNA only is kept here, 48 bases in frame from base 1. The CDR1 and CDR2 encoded by the germline V gene are LGHNA and YSLEER. A distance of 15 bases separates the germline ends of V and J, which lose 0 bases and 3 bases respectively. Ophthalmopathy patients had moderately to severely active disease, Clinical Activity Score of at least 3, NOSPECS grade of at least 4, and duration under 3 months. The study excluded patients with uncontrolled infections, other autoimmune diseases, pregnancy or lactation. Diagnoses were based on clinical symptoms, serum thyroxine and TRAb, thyroid ultrasound and orbital computed tomography. Ficoll-Paque density gradient centrifugation was used to isolate PBMCs from approximately 11 ml of fresh peripheral blood. Total RNA was extracted using Trizol reagent, and RNA quality was assessed on an Agilent 2100 Bioanalyzer.

What the work shows at the level of the full study, not this receptor alone: No statistical method was used to set the sample size in advance, and investigators knew the group allocation. Ophthalmopathy was separated from stable hyperthyroidism by a 13 V-J signature model, with roughly 88% sensitivity and approximately 81% specificity obtained in cross-validation and 80%/75% obtained in testing. In validation, the model predicted progression to ophthalmopathy a median of roughly 6.2 months before onset, with over 60% sensitivity and roughly 79% specificity. Most expanded thyroid clonotypes (frequency above 0.001) were also detected in blood, a finding suggesting that blood repertoires may reflect thyroid immune responses.

Amplification of TCR beta CDR3 regions was carried out from RNA transcripts. For the first round of RT-PCR on the TCR CDR3, the HTBI primer set was used together with the Qiagen OneStep RT-PCR kit. Libraries were constructed in a second round of multiplex PCR, after which size selection and purification were performed. Libraries were sequenced paired-end with 100 bp reads on an Illumina HiSeq2000. In the source study's methods: SOAPnuke was used to process the raw data, removing reads that contained adapters or uncalled bases, had a mean Phred below 15, or lacked an exact match to the constant primer or identifier. COPE v1.2.5 was used to merge high-quality paired reads, and clonotypes were defined as unique nucleotide sequences. MiTCR v1.1 was used to align the clonotypes against IMGT TRBV, TRBD and TRBJ reference segments. The analysis was restricted to V-J combinations with a frequency above 0.0001, which together covered about 99% of the repertoires. The TCS score was defined as the ratio of F50 (clonal expansion) to E x V (chaos), calculated using BLOSUM62-based TCRdist between CDR3 peptides within each V-J. Welch's t-statistics and random forest reduced around 550 V-J features to about 12, which were used in a naive Bayes classifier (R e1071). TCRdb handled the public reads itself, with Q25 trimming in fastp and clone calling in MiXCR, and kept productive beta chains. Entries that share a CDR3 protein sequence are merged under the most common genes and DNA. The V and J calls and clone size are TCRdb's, not the authors'. Across this sample there are some 360,000 distinct CDR3 sequences, with 15% to 20% seen only once. Around 16% of the sample comes from the top ten.

Here the chain combines TRBV4-3 and TRBJ2-7; TRBD2 is perhaps the D gene, given 5 matching bases. This TCR was recovered from a woman aged 40 to 50 with Graves' ophthalmopathy. The specimen sequenced was blood. Read as DNA, the sequence is TGCGCCAGCAGCCAAGATTGGGCGGGCAGAGGCTACGAGCAGTACTTC. This translates into CASSQDWAGRGYEQYF.